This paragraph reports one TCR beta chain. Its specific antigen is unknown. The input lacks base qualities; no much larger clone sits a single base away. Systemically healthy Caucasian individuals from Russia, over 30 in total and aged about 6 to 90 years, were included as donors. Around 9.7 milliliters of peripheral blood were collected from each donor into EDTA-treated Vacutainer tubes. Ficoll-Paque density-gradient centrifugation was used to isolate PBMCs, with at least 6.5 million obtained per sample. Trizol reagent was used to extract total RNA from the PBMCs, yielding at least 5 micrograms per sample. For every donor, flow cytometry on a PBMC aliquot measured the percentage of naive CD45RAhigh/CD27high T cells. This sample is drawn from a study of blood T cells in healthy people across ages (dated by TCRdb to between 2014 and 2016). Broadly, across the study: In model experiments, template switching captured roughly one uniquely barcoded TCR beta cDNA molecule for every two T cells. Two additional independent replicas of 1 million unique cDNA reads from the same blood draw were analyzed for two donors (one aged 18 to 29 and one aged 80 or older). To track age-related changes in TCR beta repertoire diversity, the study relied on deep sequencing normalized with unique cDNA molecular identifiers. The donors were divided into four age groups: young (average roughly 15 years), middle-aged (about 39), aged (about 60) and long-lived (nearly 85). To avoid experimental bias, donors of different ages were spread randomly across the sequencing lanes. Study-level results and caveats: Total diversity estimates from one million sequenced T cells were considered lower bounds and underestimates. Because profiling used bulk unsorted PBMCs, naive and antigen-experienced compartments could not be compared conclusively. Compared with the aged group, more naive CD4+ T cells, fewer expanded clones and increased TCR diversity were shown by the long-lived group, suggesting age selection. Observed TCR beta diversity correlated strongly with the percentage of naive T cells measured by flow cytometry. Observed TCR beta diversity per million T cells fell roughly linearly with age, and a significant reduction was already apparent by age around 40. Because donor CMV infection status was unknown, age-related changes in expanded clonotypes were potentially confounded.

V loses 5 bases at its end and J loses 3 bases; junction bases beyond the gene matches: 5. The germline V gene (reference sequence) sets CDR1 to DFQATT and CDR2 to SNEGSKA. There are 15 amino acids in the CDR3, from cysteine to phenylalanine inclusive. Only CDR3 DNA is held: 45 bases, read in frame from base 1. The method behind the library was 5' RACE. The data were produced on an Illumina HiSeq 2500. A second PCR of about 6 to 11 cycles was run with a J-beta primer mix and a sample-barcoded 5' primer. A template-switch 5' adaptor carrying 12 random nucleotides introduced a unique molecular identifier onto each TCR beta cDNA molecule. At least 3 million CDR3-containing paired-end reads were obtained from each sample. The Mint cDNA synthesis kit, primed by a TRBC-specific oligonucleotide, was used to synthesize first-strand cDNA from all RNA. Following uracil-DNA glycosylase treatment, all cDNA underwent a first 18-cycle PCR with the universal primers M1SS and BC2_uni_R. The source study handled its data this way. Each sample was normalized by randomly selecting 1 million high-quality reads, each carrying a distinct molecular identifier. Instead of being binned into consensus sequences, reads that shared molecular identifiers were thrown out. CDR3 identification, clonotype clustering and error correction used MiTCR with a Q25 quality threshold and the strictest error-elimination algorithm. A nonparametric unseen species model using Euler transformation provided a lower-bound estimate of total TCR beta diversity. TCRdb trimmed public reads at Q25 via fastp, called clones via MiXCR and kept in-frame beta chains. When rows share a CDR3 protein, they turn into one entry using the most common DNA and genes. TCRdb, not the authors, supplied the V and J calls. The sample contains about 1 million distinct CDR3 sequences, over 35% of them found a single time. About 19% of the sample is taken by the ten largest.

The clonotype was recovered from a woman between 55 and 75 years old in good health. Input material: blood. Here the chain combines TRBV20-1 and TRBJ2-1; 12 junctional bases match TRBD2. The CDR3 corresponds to CSAFSTSGGYNEQFF. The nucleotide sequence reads TGCAGTGCTTTCTCGACTAGCGGGGGCTACAATGAGCAGTTCTTC.